Below are 23 T cell receptor beta chains sequenced from a single sample in a study of blood T cell repertoires in COVID-19 (dated by TCRdb to between 2020 and 2021). Receptors were amplified or captured by the immunoSEQ multiplex PCR assay. TCRdb provides this immuneACCESS table in a form limited to in-frame rearrangements. Some clones are lacking; in checked studies, under half of them reflect an unresolved V gene, and why the rest are absent is not known. Here the sample has about 200,000 clones; around 86% occur a single time. The top ten constitute about 22% of the sample. Material for sequencing was PBMCs or T cells enriched from blood (not recorded which). The receptors here all came from a woman aged 35 to 49 in a cohort exposed to, infected with or recovered from COVID-19 (not recorded which).

The chain is built from TRBV27 and TRBJ2-5; TRBD2 matches at 9 bases. The germline gives CDR1 MNHEY, CDR2 SMNVEV (reference sequence). The CDR3 covers 15 residues. With 4 bases clipped from V and 5 bases from J, the junction kept 8 bases outside the gene matches. CDR3 region: CASSWASGVGETQYF. The CDR3 coding sequence is TGTGCCAGCAGTTGGGCTAGCGGGGTGGGGGAGACCCAGTACTTC.

The chain employs TRBV7-9 and TRBJ1-1, with a tentative D call TRBD1 (5 bases). CDR3 size: 16 residues. V lost 5 bases, J lost 2 bases, and 18 bases lay in between. Germline lookup yields CDR1 SEHNR and CDR2 FQNEAQ (reference sequence). CDR3 nucleotides: TGTGCCAGCAGCCCCAGCATGGGGCGATTAAACACTGAAGCTTTCTTT. It codes for CASSPSMGRLNTEAFF.

The chain has TRBV3-1 (or the pseudogene TRBV3-2) and TRBJ1-4; 7 bases fit TRBD1. V gave up 4 bases and J gave up 6 bases; unmatched junction bases: 5. The V gene's germline CDR1 is LGHDT and CDR2 YNNKEL (reference sequence). CDR3 length: 14 amino acids. The CDR3 bases are TGTGCCAGCAGCCGTAGACAGGGTGATGAAAAACTGTTTTTT. Its protein product is CASSRRQGDEKLFF.

This clone was seen just once. The chain employs TRBV28 and TRBJ1-2, with 7 bases fitting TRBD1. Germline V lookup: CDR1 MDHEN, CDR2 SYDVKM. This CDR3 region has 17 residues. V lost 7 bases to trimming and J lost 2 bases; unmatched junction nucleotides: 16. The CDR3: CASTQGDTRMSNYGYTF. The CDR3 DNA reads TGTGCCAGCACCCAGGGGGACACTCGGATGTCAAACTATGGCTACACCTTC.

The chain employs TRBV10-3 and TRBJ2-1; TRBD2 agrees at 10 bases. V lost 8 bases, J lost 5 bases, and 9 bases stayed unmatched. CDR1 and CDR2 (germline): ENHRY, SYGVKD. There are 15 residues in the CDR3. In nucleotides, the CDR3 is TGTGCCATCGATAAAGGGACTAGCGTCCACAATGAGCAGTTCTTC. Its protein product is CAIDKGTSVHNEQFF.

The chain links TRBV6-1 to TRBJ2-3, with 8 bases fitting TRBD2. Germline V gene lookup returns CDR1 MNHNS and CDR2 SASEGT. J gave up 6 bases and V 3 bases, and 11 bases lay outside the gene matches. The CDR3 is 16 residues long. The CDR3 coding sequence is TGTGCCAGCAGTGACTATGTCGGGAGGGCCAGGGATACGCAGTATTTT. Its protein is CASSDYVGRARDTQYF.

The chain carries TRBV11-3 and TRBJ2-1; 11 positions agree with TRBD2. This CDR3 contains 17 residues. V dropped 2 bases and J dropped 3; count of bases not matched to a gene: 6. CDR1 and CDR2 from the germline V gene are SGHNT and YENEEA. The CDR3 is CASSLRASGGIYNEQFF. CDR3 nucleotides: TGTGCCAGCAGCTTAAGGGCTAGCGGGGGGATCTACAATGAGCAGTTCTTC.

This chain connects TRBV11-3 to TRBJ2-2; 9 bases fit TRBD2. The CDR3 contains 15 residues. V lost 5 bases and J lost 2; bases outside the gene matches: 3. Germline lookup yields CDR1 SGHNT and CDR2 YENEEA. The CDR3 reads CASSPSGANTGELFF. The CDR3 DNA reads TGTGCCAGCAGCCCTAGCGGGGCTAACACCGGGGAGCTGTTTTTT.

This chain connects TRBV13 to TRBJ1-2; 9 nucleotides align to TRBD1. Germline CDR1 PRHDT, CDR2 FYEKMQ (reference sequence). The trim removed 2 bases at V and 4 bases at J, leaving 8 bases unmatched. There are 16 residues in the CDR3. The CDR3 DNA is TGTGCCAGCAGCTTAAGGTCTGACAGGGGGGGCTATGGCTACACCTTC. As protein: CASSLRSDRGGYGYTF.

The V gene is TRBV27, the J gene TRBJ2-2, with a tentative D call TRBD2 (7 bases). V was trimmed by 4 bases and J by 3 bases, leaving 9 bases between them. Germline CDR1 is MNHEY and CDR2 is SMNVEV (reference sequence). This CDR3 has 14 amino acids. CDR3 loop: CASSWGGHTGELFF. The CDR3 DNA follows: TGTGCCAGCAGTTGGGGGGGCCACACCGGGGAGCTGTTTTTT.

The chain joins TRBV3-1 (or the pseudogene TRBV3-2) to TRBJ2-3; tentatively, D is TRBD2 (6 bases). The CDR3 sequence is 14 residues long. The V gene lost 1 base and the J gene lost 6 bases, with 11 bases spanning the gap. CDR1 and CDR2 from the germline V gene are LGHDT and YNNKEL (reference sequence). The CDR3 reads CASSQVEGWDTQYF. The DNA of the CDR3 is TGTGCCAGCAGCCAAGTGGAGGGTTGGGATACGCAGTATTTT.

V and J are TRBV3-1 (or the pseudogene TRBV3-2) and TRBJ2-2; D is possibly TRBD2 (6 bases). The CDR3 spans 14 residues. V gave up 6 bases and J gave up 3 bases, with 11 bases separating them. Germline lookup yields CDR1 LGHDT and CDR2 YNNKEL (reference sequence). CDR3 region: CASSAGLHTGELFF. Here the CDR3 DNA reads TGTGCCAGCAGTGCGGGACTTCACACCGGGGAGCTGTTTTTT.

This clone was counted a few times. The chain has TRBV19 and TRBJ1-1; D is possibly TRBD1 (5 bases). The CDR3 loop spans 15 amino acids. The germline CDR1 and CDR2 sequences are LNHDA and SQIVND (reference sequence). Between the trimmed V and J ends, which lost 3 bases and 4 bases, there was a span of 15 bases. CDR3 DNA sequence: TGTGCCAGTAGTATCACCGCAGGGAGGGCCACTGAAGCTTTCTTT. Protein: CASSITAGRATEAFF.

The sample holds one count of this clone. The chain joins TRBV3-1 (or the pseudogene TRBV3-2) to TRBJ2-1; 8 nucleotides match TRBD2. Trimming cost V 3 bases and J 4 bases; bases outside gene matches: 8. Germline CDR1 reads LGHDT; CDR2 reads YNNKEL (reference sequence). The CDR3 has 16 residues. The CDR3 region is CASSQMAAGGYNEQFF. CDR3 nucleotides: TGTGCCAGCAGCCAGATGGCGGCGGGGGGATACAATGAGCAGTTCTTC.

As to this clone: Other DNA sequences within the sample encode an identical CDR3. The chain employs TRBV18 and TRBJ2-3, with D tentatively TRBD1 (7 bases). The length of the CDR3 is 15 residues. Germline V gene data show CDR1 as KGHSH and CDR2 as LQKENI. V dropped 3 bases and J dropped 3 bases, with 13 bases sitting between them. This CDR3 reads CASSPLQGRTDTQYF. CDR3 in DNA: TGTGCCAGCTCACCCCTACAGGGGAGGACAGATACGCAGTATTTT.

The J gene is TRBJ1-2, the V gene TRBV5-6; 8 positions agree with TRBD1. Germline V gene sequence: CDR1 SGHDT, CDR2 YYEEEE. The length of the CDR3 is 13 residues. The ends lost 5 bases at V and 3 bases at J; junction bases unmatched: 3. The CDR3: CASSDRGYYGYTF. The CDR3 coding sequence is TGTGCCAGCAGTGACAGGGGCTACTATGGCTACACCTTC.

This chain joins TRBV6-5 and TRBJ2-3; 8 bases are a match to TRBD2. The CDR3 is made up of 16 amino acids. Looked up from germline, CDR1 is MNHEY and CDR2 is SVGAGI. V trimming: 0 bases; J trimming: 5 bases; junction bases outside the gene matches: 7. The CDR3 region has the DNA TGTGCCAGCAGTTACTCGGTACGGGGGGGCCAAGATACGCAGTATTTT. Protein product: CASSYSVRGGQDTQYF.

The CDR3 DNA is TGCAGCCCGTTTATCGGGACAGGGGGCGCAGATACGCAGTATTTT. It encodes CSPFIGTGGADTQYF. This rearrangement joins TRBV29-1 to TRBJ2-3; TRBD1 matches at 12 bases. V was clipped by 8 bases and J by 4 bases; unmatched bases: 10. This CDR3 comprises 15 residues. Germline V gene sequence: CDR1 SQVTM, CDR2 ANQGSEA.

The genes are TRBV5-1 and TRBJ1-1; 10 bases map to TRBD1. CDR3 size: 16 residues. Germline V gives CDR1 SGHRS, CDR2 YFSETQ. J lost 0 bases, V lost 7 bases, and 9 bases had no gene match. DNA of the CDR3: TGCGCCAGCGACTGGACAGGGGGGGAAATGAACACTGAAGCTTTCTTT. Amino acids: CASDWTGGEMNTEAFF.

The chain combines TRBV6-6 with TRBJ2-1; 8 nucleotides agree with TRBD2. The J segment lost 0 bases and the V segment lost 5 bases, leaving 3 bases of the junction unmatched. CDR3 length: 15 amino acids. CDR1 MNHNY and CDR2 SVGAGI come from the germline V gene (reference sequence). The CDR3 DNA reads as TGTGCCAGCAGTCTTACTAGCGGCTCCTACAATGAGCAGTTCTTC. It specifies CASSLTSGSYNEQFF.

The J gene is TRBJ1-5, the V gene TRBV12-3 or TRBV12-4; no firm D call. This CDR3 is built from 12 residues. V was trimmed by 2 bases and J by 4 bases, leaving 3 bases between them. Here the CDR3 reads CASSLPNQPQHF. DNA of the CDR3: TGTGCCAGCAGTTTACCTAATCAGCCCCAGCATTTT.

V usage is TRBV28 and J usage is TRBJ2-5, with D perhaps matching TRBD2 (6 bases). The CDR3 has 12 residues. V was pared by 6 bases and J by 6 bases, with 11 bases between. From germline, CDR1 is MDHEN and CDR2 SYDVKM. The chain's CDR3 is CASRIGGKTQYF. In nucleotides, the CDR3 is TGTGCCAGCAGAATCGGGGGAAAGACCCAGTACTTC.

The chain joins TRBV12-3 or TRBV12-4 to TRBJ1-1; 7 positions match TRBD1. The CDR3 extends over 12 amino acids. V trimming: 1 base; J trimming: 11 bases; junction bases outside the gene matches: 4. Here the CDR3 DNA reads TGTGCCAGCAGTTTAGGGACAGGTTGGGCTTTCTTT. This codes for CASSLGTGWAFF.